These 5 T cell receptor beta chains were all obtained from the same sample, sequenced in a study of blood T cell repertoires in COVID-19. Produced via immunoSEQ multiplex PCR; TCRdb's table is partial and in-frame only. The sample has 210,000 or so clones, about 90% seen once; the top ten hold about 2%. Sequenced sample: peripheral blood. The receptors shown here come from a man aged 40-55 years with active or convalescent COVID-19.

CDR3 bases: TGTGCCAGCACGGACAGGGGGCAAAACTATGGCTACACCTTC. It translates to CASTDRGQNYGYTF. This sequence joins TRBV3-1 (or the pseudogene TRBV3-2) and TRBJ1-2; 11 positions agree with TRBD1. Losses at the gene ends were 7 bases for V and 2 bases for J; bases not matched to a gene: 3. The CDR3 has 14 amino acids. Germline CDR1 and CDR2: LGHDT and YNNKEL (reference sequence).

The V call is TRBV7-9, the J call TRBJ1-2; 10 bases align to TRBD1. Looked up from germline, CDR1 is SEHNR and CDR2 is FQNEAQ (reference sequence). This CDR3 has 14 amino acids. V was clipped by 8 bases and J by 6 bases; unmatched bases: 9. CDR3 coding DNA: TGTGCCAGCCCAGACGGGACAGGGGTGGATGGCTACACCTTC. Translated, it gives CASPDGTGVDGYTF.

This sequence joins TRBV30 and TRBJ2-1, with D possibly TRBD1 on 5 matching bases. V shed 0 bases and J shed 7 bases, with 7 bases lying between them. The germline V gene has CDR1 GTSNPN and CDR2 SVGIG (reference sequence). The CDR3 loop spans 12 amino acids. As DNA, the CDR3 is TGTGCCTGGAGTGTTCAGGGTAATGAGCAGTTCTTC. It is translated as CAWSVQGNEQFF.

V usage is TRBV4-2 and J usage is TRBJ1-5; D gene uncertain. The CDR3 length is 13 residues. Trimming left V 0 bases short and J 5 bases short, with 5 bases between. CDR1 LGHNA and CDR2 YNFKEQ come from the germline V gene. The CDR3 here is CASSQDVDQPQHF. The CDR3 DNA sequence: TGTGCCAGCAGCCAAGATGTCGATCAGCCCCAGCATTTT.

This chain uses TRBV4-1 with TRBJ1-5; 9 bases map to TRBD1. Germline CDR1 MGHRA, CDR2 YSYEKL. After removal of 0 bases from V and 8 bases from J, the junction contained 11 bases not matched to a gene. This CDR3 spans 17 amino acids. CDR3 sequence: CASSQDFGTGIAKPQHF. CDR3 sequence (DNA): TGCGCCAGCAGCCAAGATTTCGGGACAGGGATAGCTAAGCCCCAGCATTTT.